Below, 15 T cell receptor beta chains from the same sample are listed, as sequenced in a study of blood T cell repertoires in COVID-19. TCRdb's table, derived via immunoSEQ multiplex PCR, lists solely in-frame clones and lacks some. The repertoire holds fewer than 85,000 clones, with more than 80% as singletons. The material sequenced was peripheral blood. These receptors were collected from a man aged 80 or over with acute or convalescent COVID-19.

This chain joins TRBV19 and TRBJ1-5; D gene unclear. The germline V gene has CDR1 LNHDA and CDR2 SQIVND (reference sequence). V lost 3 bases to trimming and J lost 0 bases, with 15 bases between them. This CDR3 comprises 17 residues. In DNA, the CDR3 is TGTGCCAGTAGTATGCCCCCAGTGGAGGCTAGCAATCAGCCCCAGCATTTT. Residues: CASSMPPVEASNQPQHF.

This rearrangement joins TRBV5-8 to TRBJ2-5; TRBD2 aligns across 15 bases. The CDR3 is 18 residues long. From germline, CDR1 is SGHTS and CDR2 YDEGEE. V gave up 0 bases and J gave up 5 bases; unmatched junction bases: 8. CDR3 protein: CASSLVWTSGGARETQYF. As DNA, the CDR3 is TGTGCCAGCAGCTTGGTTTGGACTAGCGGGGGGGCCCGGGAGACCCAGTACTTC.

The DNA of the CDR3 is TGTGCCAGCAACTCACAGGGGGCGACCTACGAGCAGTACTTC. Its translation: CASNSQGATYEQYF. The genes are TRBV5-5 and TRBJ2-7, with 9 bases identical to TRBD1. V trimming: 6 bases; J trimming: 2 bases; junction bases outside the gene matches: 6. This CDR3 is 14 amino acids long. CDR1 is SGHKS, CDR2 YYEKEE, per germline (reference sequence).

The rearrangement joins TRBV6-2 or TRBV6-3 to TRBJ1-2; TRBD1 agrees at 12 bases. V lost 2 bases and J lost 8; bases outside the gene matches: 6. CDR1 and CDR2 (germline): MNHEY, SVGEGT. The CDR3 has 15 residues. The CDR3, as DNA: TGTGCCAGCAGTTACCGGGACAGGGGGCGGAAAGGCTACACCTTC. Its translation is CASSYRDRGRKGYTF.

In this sample, this clone turned up once. The rearrangement joins TRBV10-1 to TRBJ2-7; 9 nucleotides align to TRBD1. Trimming at V came to 2 bases and at J to 3 bases, leaving 17 bases not matched to a gene. Germline values: CDR1 WNHNN, CDR2 SYGVQD (reference sequence). This CDR3 has 19 residues. CDR3 sequence (DNA): TGCGCCAGCAGTGAGACACGGTCTTCGCCGGACAGGGGAGGCTACGAGCAGTACTTC. It specifies CASSETRSSPDRGGYEQYF.

The rearrangement uses TRBV7-2 and TRBJ2-3, with a tentative D call TRBD2 (5 bases). The CDR3 is made up of 16 amino acids. V was cut by 6 bases and J by 0 bases, with 16 bases left in between. The germline CDR1 and CDR2 sequences are SGHTA and FQGNSA. CDR3 nucleotide sequence: TGTGCCAGCAGTTTCGTGGGGAGCGGTAGCACAGATACGCAGTATTTT. Protein sequence: CASSFVGSGSTDTQYF.

This sequence joins TRBV12-5 and TRBJ1-3; D not certain. The CDR3 contains 13 residues. Trimming stripped 0 bases from V and 6 bases from J, with 6 bases between. CDR1 and CDR2 from the germline V gene are LGHNT and FRNRAP. DNA of the CDR3: TGTGCTAGTGGTTTGGTACAGTTAAACACCATATATTTT. This encodes CASGLVQLNTIYF.

This clone showed up just once. This chain links TRBV7-9 with TRBJ2-3; D perhaps matches TRBD2 (7 bases). The germline gives CDR1 SEHNR, CDR2 FQNEAQ (reference sequence). V dropped 5 bases and J dropped 4 bases, with 16 bases sitting between them. CDR3 size: 15 residues. The CDR3 loop reads CASSLLGGRADTQYF. The CDR3 DNA reads TGTGCCAGCAGCCTTCTCGGGGGGCGCGCAGATACGCAGTATTTT.

The chain carries TRBV24-1 and TRBJ2-1; the match to TRBD2 covers 10 bases. CDR3 length equals 13 residues. Germline V lookup: CDR1 KGHDR, CDR2 SFDVKD. The ends lost 6 bases at V and 8 bases at J; junction bases unmatched: 3. Written as DNA, the CDR3 is TGTGCCACCAGTCCTAGCGGGAGCTATGAGCAGTTCTTC. Translated: CATSPSGSYEQFF.

This clone came up a few times. The chain combines TRBV27 with TRBJ2-7; D is uncertain. Germline CDR1 reads MNHEY; CDR2 reads SMNVEV (reference sequence). The CDR3 is made up of 15 amino acids. The V gene lost 0 bases and the J gene lost 3 bases, with 12 bases spanning the gap. CDR3 in DNA: TGTGCCAGCAGTTTATCAGGTGGAGTGGTCTACGAGCAGTACTTC. The encoded protein is CASSLSGGVVYEQYF.

V gene TRBV19 combines with J gene TRBJ2-1; the D gene is possibly TRBD1 (5 bases). This CDR3 has 15 residues. V lost 2 bases to trimming and J lost 8 bases, with 16 bases between them. Germline assignment: CDR1 LNHDA and CDR2 SQIVND (reference sequence). The chain's CDR3 is CASSIRALRGDEQFF. CDR3 sequence (DNA): TGTGCCAGTAGTATAAGGGCCCTTAGGGGCGATGAGCAGTTCTTC.

The V call is TRBV9, the J call TRBJ1-3, with D hard to call. The germline V and J ends were trimmed by 7 bases and 0 bases, with 11 bases remaining between them. This CDR3 has 14 residues. Germline assignment: CDR1 SGDLS and CDR2 YYNGEE. CDR3 residues: CASRREVSGNTIYF. The CDR3 DNA sequence: TGTGCCAGCCGCCGGGAGGTCTCTGGAAACACCATATATTTT.

The rearrangement uses TRBV24-1 and TRBJ1-4, with D tentatively TRBD1 (5 bases). Germline V gene data show CDR1 as KGHDR and CDR2 as SFDVKD. Trimming pared 5 bases from V and 6 bases from J, leaving 12 bases between. The CDR3 totals 14 residues. CDR3: CATSGGTGDEKLFF. The CDR3 DNA sequence: TGTGCCACCAGTGGCGGGACTGGGGATGAAAAACTGTTTTTT.

The chain joins TRBV18 to TRBJ2-1, with TRBD1 identical over 7 bases. The CDR3 length is 14 residues. With 5 bases clipped from V and 4 bases from J, the junction kept 5 bases outside the gene matches. Per germline, CDR1 KGHSH and CDR2 LQKENI. The CDR3: CASSMDRTYNEQFF. The CDR3 DNA reads as TGTGCCAGCTCAATGGACAGGACTTACAATGAGCAGTTCTTC.

The DNA for the CDR3 is TGTGCCAGCAGCTTCAGGGGGTCGGACACTGAAGCTTTCTTT. This sequence encodes CASSFRGSDTEAFF. V is TRBV7-3 and J is TRBJ1-1; 7 bases are a match to TRBD1. The CDR3 length is 14 residues. V shed 3 bases, J shed 3 bases, and the junction held 4 bases outside the gene matches. From germline, CDR1 is SGHTA and CDR2 FQGTGA.